Presented here are 18 T cell receptor beta chains from one specimen sequenced in a study of blood T cells in healthy people across ages (dated by TCRdb to about 2015). The library was built by means of 5' RACE. Sequencing relied on an Illumina HiSeq 2500. A second PCR of roughly 6 to 11 cycles was performed with a sample-barcoded 5' primer and a J-beta primer mix. TCRdb took the public reads, trimmed them with fastp at Q25, ran MiXCR for clone calling and kept in-frame beta chains. A single entry per CDR3 protein holds the most common genes and DNA from its merged rows. The sample data list 800,000 or so distinct CDR3 sequences, and around half of these were observed just once. The ten largest make up 18% of the sample. Material: blood. The receptor source for this set is a man at least 80 years old in good health.

This chain links TRBV12-3 or TRBV12-4 with TRBJ2-3, with D maybe TRBD1 (5 bases). CDR3 length: 12 residues. V lost 7 bases, J lost 2 bases, and 7 bases lay in between. CDR3 bases: TGTGCCAGCAAGGGGATCACAGATACGCAGTATTTT. Its translation: CASKGITDTQYF.

A few counts support this clonotype. This sequence joins TRBV7-2 and TRBJ1-2, with TRBD1 identical over 11 bases. The CDR3 has 15 amino acids. Per germline, CDR1 SGHTA and CDR2 FQGNSA. V gave up 0 bases and J gave up 7 bases; unmatched junction bases: 4. The CDR3 region has the DNA TGTGCCAGCAGCTTAGCTGGACAGGGGGCGTCTGGCTACACCTTC. Protein: CASSLAGQGASGYTF.

This clonotype has more than one count but fewer than ten. V is TRBV30 and J is TRBJ2-3, with 9 bases lining up with TRBD2. Germline loops: CDR1 GTSNPN, CDR2 SVGIG (reference sequence). V lost 2 bases and J lost 2; bases outside the gene matches: 5. The CDR3 is 15 residues long. Written as DNA, the CDR3 is TGTGCCTGGAGTATCATAGCGGGAGACACAGATACGCAGTATTTT. Translating it yields CAWSIIAGDTDTQYF.

V usage is TRBV5-1 and J usage is TRBJ2-6; 11 bases align to TRBD2. Trimming took 2 bases from V and 2 from J; bases not matched to a gene: 3. From germline, CDR1 is SGHRS and CDR2 YFSETQ. CDR3 length equals 17 residues. The CDR3: CASSFGLAGPGANVLTF. The CDR3 nucleotides read TGCGCCAGCAGCTTCGGACTAGCGGGCCCTGGGGCCAACGTCCTGACTTTC.

Note on this clonotype: This sequence may be a read error, since a much larger clone differs from it by one base. The chain is built from TRBV20-1 and TRBJ2-3; D not resolved. CDR1 and CDR2 from the germline V gene are DFQATT and SNEGSKA (reference sequence). V shed 3 bases and J shed 4 bases, with 8 bases lying between them. This CDR3 has 12 amino acids. CDR3 DNA: TGCAGTGCTAGTAGTGGGGCAGATACGCAGTATTTT. Translation gives CSASSGADTQYF.

The chain links TRBV6-5 to TRBJ2-1; 8 nucleotides line up with TRBD2. This CDR3 has 15 amino acids. V lost 6 bases and J lost 4; bases outside the gene matches: 8. The germline V gene has CDR1 MNHEY and CDR2 SVGAGI. The chain's CDR3 is CASSSGGAGYNEQFF. The DNA for the CDR3 is TGTGCCAGCAGCTCCGGGGGGGCCGGATACAATGAGCAGTTCTTC.

The chain employs TRBV6-2 or TRBV6-3 and TRBJ2-5; 10 bases match TRBD2. The CDR3 contains 16 residues. From germline, CDR1 is MNHEY and CDR2 SVGEGT. V lost 3 bases to trimming and J lost 11 bases; unmatched junction nucleotides: 15. CDR3: CASSYRLAGAEGEQYF. CDR3 nucleotide sequence: TGTGCCAGCAGTTATCGGCTAGCGGGAGCTGAAGGTGAGCAGTACTTC.

The sample holds a few counts of this clonotype. A much larger clone lies a single base off, so this may be a read error. This chain joins TRBV7-2 and TRBJ2-7; TRBD1 aligns across 8 bases. The CDR3 spans 15 residues. The V and J ends lost 5 bases and 7 bases, in that order; junction bases with no gene match: 13. The germline V gene has CDR1 SGHTA and CDR2 FQGNSA. The CDR3, as DNA: TGTGCCAGCAGCCCGACGACAGGGGACAGGAATGAGCAGTACTTC. Its translation is CASSPTTGDRNEQYF.

This sequence joins TRBV20-1 and TRBJ2-7, with D uncertain. The assigned J gene may be wrong: the sequence end matches TRBJ2-5 better. The germline CDR1 and CDR2 sequences are DFQATT and SNEGSKA (reference sequence). The CDR3 has 12 residues. The CDR3 DNA follows: TGCAGTGCTAGAAGAAGGGTAGGGACCCAGTACTTC. It codes for CSARRRVGTQYF.

This clonotype has at least ten counts. The chain carries TRBV5-1 and TRBJ1-6; 7 bases match TRBD1. J gave up 7 bases and V 1 base, and 11 bases lay outside the gene matches. The CDR3 has 17 residues. Germline V gene lookup returns CDR1 SGHRS and CDR2 YFSETQ. The CDR3 is CASSLYGDSSGNSPLHF. The CDR3 DNA reads TGCGCCAGCAGCTTGTACGGGGACAGCTCGGGGAATTCACCCCTCCACTTT.

This chain uses TRBV9 with TRBJ2-3, with 7 bases identical to TRBD2. Germline assignment: CDR1 SGDLS and CDR2 YYNGEE. The CDR3 extends over 14 amino acids. The ends lost 6 bases at V and 3 bases at J; junction bases unmatched: 7. CDR3 coding DNA: TGTGCCAGCACCGGCAGACTAGCTACAGATACGCAGTATTTT. It specifies CASTGRLATDTQYF. The whole variable domain, filled in from reference TRBV9 and TRBJ2-3, reads DSGVTQTPKHLITATGQRVTLRCSPRSGDLSVYWYQQSLDQGLQFLIQYYNGEERAKGNILERFSAQQFPDLHSELNLSSLELGDSALYFCASTGRLATDTQYFGPGTRLTVL.

The chain carries TRBV6-6 and TRBJ2-7, with D maybe TRBD1 (5 bases). This CDR3 is built from 14 residues. Germline CDR1 MNHNY, CDR2 SVGAGI (reference sequence). The V gene lost 4 bases and the J gene lost 1 base, with 11 bases spanning the gap. CDR3 bases: TGTGCCAGCAGTTCGGGCAGGACATCCTACGAGCAGTACTTC. Translated: CASSSGRTSYEQYF.

The chain is built from TRBV4-3 and TRBJ2-4, with 8 positions matching TRBD2. The J call may be incorrect, as the DNA end agrees better with TRBJ2-7. CDR1 and CDR2 (germline): LGHNA, YSLEER. The CDR3 has 15 residues. In DNA form, the CDR3 reads TGCGCCAGCAGCCAAGGACTAGCGATAAGCTACGAGCAGTACTTC. Translation: CASSQGLAISYEQYF.

Regarding this clonotype: Compared with germline, one end of the junction differs, possibly owing to a read error. This chain joins TRBV12-3 or TRBV12-4 and TRBJ2-1, with 12 bases aligning to TRBD2. The CDR3 extends over 17 amino acids. CDR3 residues: CASSRAGLAGIYKEQFF. The CDR3 DNA reads as TGTGCCAGCAGTCGAGCCGGACTAGCGGGAATCTACAAGGAGCAGTTCTTC.

The V call is TRBV12-3 or TRBV12-4, the J call TRBJ2-3; TRBD2 agrees at 9 bases. CDR3 length: 18 amino acids. After removal of 3 bases from V and 0 bases from J, the junction contained 10 bases not matched to a gene. CDR3 in DNA: TGTGCCAGCAGTTTTATTAGGACTAGCGCCCCTAGCACAGATACGCAGTATTTT. Its protein product is CASSFIRTSAPSTDTQYF.

This clonotype was recorded a few times. The chain is built from TRBV28 and TRBJ2-6; TRBD1 matches at 7 bases. The germline CDR1 and CDR2 sequences are MDHEN and SYDVKM. V lost 7 bases, J lost 4 bases, and 13 bases stayed unmatched. CDR3 length equals 17 residues. CDR3 protein: CASKIGGSLSGANVLTF. CDR3 DNA sequence: TGTGCCAGCAAGATAGGGGGCAGTCTGTCCGGGGCCAACGTCCTGACTTTC.

V usage is TRBV11-2 and J usage is TRBJ2-1, with TRBD2 identical over 11 bases. Losses at the gene ends were 5 bases for V and 10 bases for J; bases not matched to a gene: 13. The CDR3 is made up of 16 amino acids. CDR1 is SGHAT, CDR2 FQNNGV, per germline. The CDR3 region is CASSISTSGRVREQFF. The CDR3 DNA sequence: TGTGCCAGCAGCATATCTACTAGCGGGAGAGTCAGGGAGCAGTTCTTC. The whole variable domain, filled in from reference TRBV11-2 and TRBJ2-1, reads EAGVAQSPRYKIIEKRQSVAFWCNPISGHATLYWYQQILGQGPKLLIQFQNNGVVDDSQLPKDRFSAERLKGVDSTLKIQPAKLEDSAVYLCASSISTSGRVREQFFGPGTRLTVL.

This clonotype was observed a handful of times. The rearrangement joins TRBV9 to TRBJ2-7; perhaps TRBD1 as D (6 bases). Germline CDR1 SGDLS, CDR2 YYNGEE. The CDR3 has 16 amino acids. Trimming took 3 bases from V and 1 from J, leaving 17 bases between them. CDR3 sequence: CASSAGDGDDSYEQYF. In nucleotides, the CDR3 is TGTGCCAGCAGCGCAGGGGACGGGGACGATTCCTACGAGCAGTACTTC.